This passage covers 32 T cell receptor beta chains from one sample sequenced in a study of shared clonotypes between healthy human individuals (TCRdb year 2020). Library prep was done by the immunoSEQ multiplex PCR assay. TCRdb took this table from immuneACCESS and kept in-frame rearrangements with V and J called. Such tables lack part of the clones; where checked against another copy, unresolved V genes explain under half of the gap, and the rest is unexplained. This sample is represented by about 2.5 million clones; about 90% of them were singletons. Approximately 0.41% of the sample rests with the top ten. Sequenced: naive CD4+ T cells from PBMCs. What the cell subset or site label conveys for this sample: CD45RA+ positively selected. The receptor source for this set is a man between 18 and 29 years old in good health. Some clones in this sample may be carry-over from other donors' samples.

This CDR3 reads CSGRGQYTGELFF. The CDR3 DNA sequence: TGCAGCGGACGGGGACAGTACACCGGGGAGCTGTTTTTT. The rearrangement uses TRBV29-1 and TRBJ2-2, with 7 bases identical to TRBD1. The germline V gene has CDR1 SQVTM and CDR2 ANQGSEA. The length of the CDR3 is 13 residues. The trim removed 7 bases at V and 3 bases at J, leaving 5 bases unmatched.

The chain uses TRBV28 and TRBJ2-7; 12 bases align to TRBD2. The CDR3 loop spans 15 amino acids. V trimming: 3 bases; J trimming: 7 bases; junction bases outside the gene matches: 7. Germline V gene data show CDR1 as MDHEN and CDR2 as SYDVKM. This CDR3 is CASSLLAGGQAEQYF. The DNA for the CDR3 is TGTGCCAGCAGTTTGCTAGCGGGAGGGCAAGCAGAGCAGTACTTC.

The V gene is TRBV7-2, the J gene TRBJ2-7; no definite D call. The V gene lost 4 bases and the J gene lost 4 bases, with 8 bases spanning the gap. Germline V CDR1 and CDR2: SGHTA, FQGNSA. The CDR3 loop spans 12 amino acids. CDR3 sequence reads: CASSSPFYEQYF. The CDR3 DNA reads TGTGCCAGCAGCTCCCCCTTTTACGAGCAGTACTTC.

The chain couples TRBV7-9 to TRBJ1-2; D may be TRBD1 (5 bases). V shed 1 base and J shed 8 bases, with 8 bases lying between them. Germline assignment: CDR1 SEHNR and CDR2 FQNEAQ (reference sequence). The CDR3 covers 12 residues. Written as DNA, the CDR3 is TGTGCCAGCAGCTTAGTTTGGGGCGGCTACACCTTC. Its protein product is CASSLVWGGYTF.

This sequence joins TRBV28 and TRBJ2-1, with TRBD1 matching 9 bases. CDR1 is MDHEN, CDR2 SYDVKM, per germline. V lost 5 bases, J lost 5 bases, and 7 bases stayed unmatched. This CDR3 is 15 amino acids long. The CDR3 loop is CASSLSGQGNNEQFF. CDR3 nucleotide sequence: TGTGCCAGCAGTCTATCGGGACAGGGAAACAATGAGCAGTTCTTC.

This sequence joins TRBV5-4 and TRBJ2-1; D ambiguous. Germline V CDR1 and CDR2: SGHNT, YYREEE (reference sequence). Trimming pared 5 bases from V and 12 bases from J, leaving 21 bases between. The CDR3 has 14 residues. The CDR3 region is CASSSDQLQIPQFF. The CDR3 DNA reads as TGTGCCAGCAGTTCAGACCAGCTTCAGATACCGCAGTTCTTC.

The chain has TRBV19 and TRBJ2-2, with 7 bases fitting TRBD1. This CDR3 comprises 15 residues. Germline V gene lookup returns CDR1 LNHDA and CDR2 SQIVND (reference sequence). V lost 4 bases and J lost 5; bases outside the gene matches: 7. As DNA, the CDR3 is TGTGCCAGTAGTACTGACAGGGTTTATACCGGGGAGCTGTTTTTT. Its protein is CASSTDRVYTGELFF.

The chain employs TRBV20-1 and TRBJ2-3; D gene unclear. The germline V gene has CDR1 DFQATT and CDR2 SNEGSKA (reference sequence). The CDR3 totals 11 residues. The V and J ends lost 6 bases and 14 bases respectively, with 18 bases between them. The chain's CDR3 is CSANQDPTGYF. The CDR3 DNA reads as TGCAGTGCCAACCAAGACCCCACCGGGTATTTT.

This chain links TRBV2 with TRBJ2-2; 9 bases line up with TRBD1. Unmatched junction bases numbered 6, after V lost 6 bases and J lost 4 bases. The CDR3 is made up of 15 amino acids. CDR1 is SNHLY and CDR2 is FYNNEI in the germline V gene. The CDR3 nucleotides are TGTGCCAGCAGAACCGGGACAGGGCGCACCGGGGAGCTGTTTTTT. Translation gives CASRTGTGRTGELFF.

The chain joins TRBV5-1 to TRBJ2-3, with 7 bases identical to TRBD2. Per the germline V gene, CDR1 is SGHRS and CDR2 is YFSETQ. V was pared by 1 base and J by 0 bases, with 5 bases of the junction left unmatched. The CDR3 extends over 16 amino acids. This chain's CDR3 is CASSLRLAASTDTQYF. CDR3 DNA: TGCGCCAGCAGCTTGCGTCTAGCGGCGAGCACAGATACGCAGTATTTT.

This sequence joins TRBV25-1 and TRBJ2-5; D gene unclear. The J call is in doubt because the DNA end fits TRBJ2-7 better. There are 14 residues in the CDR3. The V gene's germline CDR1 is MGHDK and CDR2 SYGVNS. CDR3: CASVNMRTPYEQYF. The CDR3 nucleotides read TGTGCCAGTGTCAATATGCGAACCCCCTACGAGCAGTACTTC.

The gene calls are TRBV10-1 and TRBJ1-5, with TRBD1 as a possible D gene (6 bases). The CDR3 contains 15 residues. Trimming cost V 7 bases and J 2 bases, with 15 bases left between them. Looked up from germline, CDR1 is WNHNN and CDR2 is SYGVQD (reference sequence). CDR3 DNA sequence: TGCGCCAGCACTGTAGGGGGGGCCGGCAATCAGCCCCAGCATTTT. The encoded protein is CASTVGGAGNQPQHF.

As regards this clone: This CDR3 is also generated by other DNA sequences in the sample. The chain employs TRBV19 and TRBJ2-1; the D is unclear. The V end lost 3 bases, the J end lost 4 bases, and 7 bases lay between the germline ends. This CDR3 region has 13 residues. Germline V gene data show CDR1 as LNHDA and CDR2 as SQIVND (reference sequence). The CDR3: CASSIGGYNEQFF. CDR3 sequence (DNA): TGTGCCAGTAGTATTGGCGGTTACAATGAGCAGTTCTTC.

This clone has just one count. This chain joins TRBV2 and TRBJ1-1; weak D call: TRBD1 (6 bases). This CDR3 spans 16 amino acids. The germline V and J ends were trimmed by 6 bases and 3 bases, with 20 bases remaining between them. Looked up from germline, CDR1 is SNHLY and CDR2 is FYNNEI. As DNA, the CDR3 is TGTGCCAGCAGCCAAGGTAGGGGGGATTGGTACACTGAAGCTTTCTTT. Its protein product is CASSQGRGDWYTEAFF.

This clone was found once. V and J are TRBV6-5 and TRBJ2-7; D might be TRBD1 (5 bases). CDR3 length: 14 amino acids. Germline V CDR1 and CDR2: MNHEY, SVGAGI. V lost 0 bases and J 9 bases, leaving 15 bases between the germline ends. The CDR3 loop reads CASSYSSGWSAQYF. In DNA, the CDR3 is TGTGCCAGCAGTTACTCCTCAGGGTGGTCGGCGCAGTACTTC.

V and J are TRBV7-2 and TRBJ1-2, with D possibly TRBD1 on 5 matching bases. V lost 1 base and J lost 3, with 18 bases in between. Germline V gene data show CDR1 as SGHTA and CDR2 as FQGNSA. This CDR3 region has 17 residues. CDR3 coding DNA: TGTGCCAGCAGCTTAGAAGTAGGACGGGGACGCGACTATGGCTACACCTTC. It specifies CASSLEVGRGRDYGYTF.

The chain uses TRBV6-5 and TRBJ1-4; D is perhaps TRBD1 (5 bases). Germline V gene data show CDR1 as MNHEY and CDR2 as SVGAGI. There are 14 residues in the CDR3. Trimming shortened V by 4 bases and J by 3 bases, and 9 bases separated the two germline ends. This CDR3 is CASSLTAPNEKLFF. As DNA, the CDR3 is TGTGCCAGCAGTTTGACAGCTCCTAATGAAAAACTGTTTTTT.

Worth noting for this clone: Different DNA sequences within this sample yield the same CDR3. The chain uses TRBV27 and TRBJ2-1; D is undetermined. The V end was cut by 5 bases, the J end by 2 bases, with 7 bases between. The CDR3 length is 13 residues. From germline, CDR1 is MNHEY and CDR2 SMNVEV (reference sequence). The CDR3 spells CASSPSPYNEQFF. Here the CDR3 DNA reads TGTGCCAGCAGTCCCTCCCCCTACAATGAGCAGTTCTTC.

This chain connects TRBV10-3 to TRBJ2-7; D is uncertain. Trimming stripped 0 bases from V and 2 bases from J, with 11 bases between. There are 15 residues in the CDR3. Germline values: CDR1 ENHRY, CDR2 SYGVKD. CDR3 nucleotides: TGTGCCATCAGTGAGTCAGGGCAGCTCCCCTACGAGCAGTACTTC. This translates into CAISESGQLPYEQYF.

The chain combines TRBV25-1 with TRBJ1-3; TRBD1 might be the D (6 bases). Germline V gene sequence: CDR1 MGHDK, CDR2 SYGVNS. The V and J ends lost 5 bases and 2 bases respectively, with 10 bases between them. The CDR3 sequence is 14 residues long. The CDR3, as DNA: TGTGCCAGCAGTTGGGGGGGCACTGGAAACACCATATATTTT. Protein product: CASSWGGTGNTIYF.

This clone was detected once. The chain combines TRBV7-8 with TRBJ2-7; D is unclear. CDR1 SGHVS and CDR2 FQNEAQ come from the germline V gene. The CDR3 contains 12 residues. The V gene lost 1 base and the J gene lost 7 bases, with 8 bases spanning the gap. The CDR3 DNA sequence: TGTGCCAGCAGCTTAGGGGCGAGTGAGCAGTACTTC. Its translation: CASSLGASEQYF.

Written as DNA, the CDR3 is TGCGCCAGCAGCTCGGACGGGGGGGAGACCCAGTACTTC. It is translated as CASSSDGGETQYF. The V and J genes are TRBV5-1 and TRBJ2-5; 7 positions match TRBD2. CDR1 and CDR2 (germline): SGHRS, YFSETQ. The length of the CDR3 is 13 residues. With V trimmed by 3 bases and J by 5 bases, 4 bases remained unmatched.

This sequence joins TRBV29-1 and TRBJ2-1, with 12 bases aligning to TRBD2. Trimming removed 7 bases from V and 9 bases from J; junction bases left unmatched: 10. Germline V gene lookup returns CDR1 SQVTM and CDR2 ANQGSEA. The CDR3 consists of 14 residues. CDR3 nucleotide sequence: TGCAGCGCCACGACTAGCGGGGGAACCCTTGAGCAGTTCTTC. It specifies CSATTSGGTLEQFF.

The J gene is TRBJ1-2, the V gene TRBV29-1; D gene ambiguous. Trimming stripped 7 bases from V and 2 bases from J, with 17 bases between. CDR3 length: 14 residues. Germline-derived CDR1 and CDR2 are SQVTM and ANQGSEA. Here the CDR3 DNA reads TGCAGCGGAGAAGAACAGCCAGAAAACTATGGCTACACCTTC. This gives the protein CSGEEQPENYGYTF. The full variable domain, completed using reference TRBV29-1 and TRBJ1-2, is SAVISQKPSRDICQRGTSLTIQCQVDSQVTMMFWYRQQPGQSLTLIATANQGSEATYESGFVIDKFPISRPNLTFSTLTVSNMSPEDSSIYLCSGEEQPENYGYTFGSGTRLTVV.

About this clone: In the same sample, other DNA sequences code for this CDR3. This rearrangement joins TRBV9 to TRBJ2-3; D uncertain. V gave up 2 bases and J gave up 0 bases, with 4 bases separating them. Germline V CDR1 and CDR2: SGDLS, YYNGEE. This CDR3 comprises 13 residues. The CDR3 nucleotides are TGTGCCAGCAGCGTGGAGAGCACAGATACGCAGTATTTT. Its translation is CASSVESTDTQYF. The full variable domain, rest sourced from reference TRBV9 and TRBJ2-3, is DSGVTQTPKHLITATGQRVTLRCSPRSGDLSVYWYQQSLDQGLQFLIQYYNGEERAKGNILERFSAQQFPDLHSELNLSSLELGDSALYFCASSVESTDTQYFGPGTRLTVL.

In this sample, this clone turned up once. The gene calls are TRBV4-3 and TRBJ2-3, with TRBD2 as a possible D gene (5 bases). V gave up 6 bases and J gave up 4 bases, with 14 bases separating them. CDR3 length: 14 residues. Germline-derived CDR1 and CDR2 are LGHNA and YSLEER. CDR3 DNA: TGCGCCAGCAGTACGAAAGGGAGCGCAGATACGCAGTATTTT. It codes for CASSTKGSADTQYF.

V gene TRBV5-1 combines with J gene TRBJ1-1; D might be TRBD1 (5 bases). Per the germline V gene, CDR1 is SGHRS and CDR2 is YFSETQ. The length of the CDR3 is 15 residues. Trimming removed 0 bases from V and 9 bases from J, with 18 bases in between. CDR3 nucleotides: TGCGCCAGCAGCTTGGGGGGAGAAGGGGCGCCGAAAGCTTTCTTT. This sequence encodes CASSLGGEGAPKAFF.

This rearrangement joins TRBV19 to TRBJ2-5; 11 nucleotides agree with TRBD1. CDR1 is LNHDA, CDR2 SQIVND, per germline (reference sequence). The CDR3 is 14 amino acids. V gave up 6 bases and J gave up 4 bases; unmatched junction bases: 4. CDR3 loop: CASSRDRGIETQYF. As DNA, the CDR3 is TGTGCCAGTAGCCGGGACAGGGGGATAGAGACCCAGTACTTC.

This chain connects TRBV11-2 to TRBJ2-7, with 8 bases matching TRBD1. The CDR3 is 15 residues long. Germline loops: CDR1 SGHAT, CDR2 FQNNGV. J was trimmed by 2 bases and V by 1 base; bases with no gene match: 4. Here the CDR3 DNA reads TGTGCCAGCAGCTTAGCTCGGGACAGGACCTACGAGCAGTACTTC. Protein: CASSLARDRTYEQYF.

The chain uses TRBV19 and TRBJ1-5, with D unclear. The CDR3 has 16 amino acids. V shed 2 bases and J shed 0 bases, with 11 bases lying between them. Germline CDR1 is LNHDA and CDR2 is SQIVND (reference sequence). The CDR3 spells CASSIIFQNSNQPQHF. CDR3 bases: TGTGCCAGTAGTATAATTTTTCAGAATAGCAATCAGCCCCAGCATTTT.

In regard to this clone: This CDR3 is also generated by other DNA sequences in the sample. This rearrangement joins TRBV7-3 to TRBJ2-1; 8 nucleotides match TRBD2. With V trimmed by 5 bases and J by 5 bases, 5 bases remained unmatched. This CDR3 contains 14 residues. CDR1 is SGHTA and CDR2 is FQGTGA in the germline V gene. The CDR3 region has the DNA TGTGCCAGCAGCCCCCGGGGGGGCGACAATGAGCAGTTCTTC. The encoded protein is CASSPRGGDNEQFF.

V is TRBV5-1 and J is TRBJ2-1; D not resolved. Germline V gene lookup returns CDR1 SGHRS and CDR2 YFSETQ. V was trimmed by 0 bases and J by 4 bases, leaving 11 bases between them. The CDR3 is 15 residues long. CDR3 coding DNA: TGCGCCAGCAGCTTGGAACTTCCCACTTACAATGAGCAGTTCTTC. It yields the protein CASSLELPTYNEQFF.